Following are 27 T cell receptor beta chains from one sample sequenced in a study of neoadjuvant anti-PD-1 for oral cavity cancer. Indicated time point: after neoadjuvant nivolumab, at surgical resection. Produced via immunoSEQ multiplex PCR; TCRdb's table is partial and in-frame only. The data hold some 10,000 clones, with about 60% observed a single time. This material consisted of PBMCs, taken after nivolumab (anti-PD-1) treatment. The receptor source for this set is a person aged 35-80 years with oral cavity squamous cell carcinoma.

This clone was counted a few times. The rearrangement joins TRBV2 to TRBJ1-6; D perhaps matches TRBD1 (5 bases). Germline CDR1 reads SNHLY; CDR2 reads FYNNEI. Trimming took 7 bases from V and 11 from J, leaving 12 bases between them. The CDR3 loop spans 12 amino acids. This CDR3 reads CASMGGVPPLHF. For the CDR3, the DNA is TGTGCCAGCATGGGGGGAGTGCCACCCCTCCACTTT.

The chain recombines TRBV7-9 with TRBJ2-7; D remains unclear. The CDR3 extends over 13 amino acids. Germline V gives CDR1 SEHNR, CDR2 FQNEAQ (reference sequence). Trimming left V 1 base short and J 11 bases short, with 15 bases between. The CDR3 nucleotides read TGTGCCAGCAGCTTAGATGGTAGAGGCAAGGAGTACTTC. As protein: CASSLDGRGKEYF.

In DNA form, the CDR3 reads TGTGCCAGCTCCCTTGGTGGCAGGGGAGGTGCTGAAGCTTTCTTT. Its protein is CASSLGGRGGAEAFF. The chain combines TRBV6-1 with TRBJ1-1, with D possibly TRBD1 on 6 matching bases. The germline CDR1 and CDR2 sequences are MNHNS and SASEGT. CDR3 size: 15 residues. The V and J ends lost 8 bases and 6 bases respectively, with 22 bases between them.

This clone was found a few times. The genes are TRBV28 and TRBJ1-4, with 8 bases that match TRBD1. The ends lost 5 bases at V and 7 bases at J; junction bases unmatched: 6. CDR1 and CDR2 (germline): MDHEN, SYDVKM. This CDR3 comprises 14 residues. CDR3 nucleotides: TGTGCCAGCAGTCCAGGGGGCGCGGGTGAAAAACTGTTTTTT. It is translated as CASSPGGAGEKLFF.

The genes are TRBV19 and TRBJ1-2; no clear D gene. CDR3 length: 13 amino acids. V was trimmed by 5 bases and J by 4 bases, leaving 11 bases between them. Germline values: CDR1 LNHDA, CDR2 SQIVND (reference sequence). This chain's CDR3 is CASSPQSGYGYTF. CDR3 nucleotides: TGTGCCAGTAGTCCGCAGAGCGGCTATGGCTACACCTTC.

V and J are TRBV6-1 and TRBJ1-3, with D unclear. This CDR3 is 17 amino acids long. Germline CDR1 is MNHNS and CDR2 is SASEGT. With 3 bases removed from V and 2 bases from J, the gap between germline ends came to 17 bases. The CDR3 nucleotides are TGTGCCAGCAGTGAGATTCCAGGACGTATAACTGGAAACACCATATATTTT. It is translated as CASSEIPGRITGNTIYF.

This clone was detected only once. The chain links TRBV28 to TRBJ1-4; D call uncertain. V lost 2 bases, J lost 10 bases, and 14 bases lay in between. Germline CDR1 reads MDHEN; CDR2 reads SYDVKM. CDR3 length equals 14 residues. The CDR3 DNA reads TGTGCCAGCAGTTTAGGTCAACCAACTCGAAAACTGTTTTTT. Translated: CASSLGQPTRKLFF.

The rearrangement links TRBV6-5 to TRBJ1-6; no reliable D call. Deletions cut 8 bases from V and 0 bases from J, with 8 bases between. Per germline, CDR1 MNHEY and CDR2 SVGAGI. This CDR3 has 14 amino acids. CDR3 DNA: TGTGCCAGCCGCGAGAGCTCCTATAATTCACCCCTCCACTTT. Residues: CASRESSYNSPLHF.

This chain joins TRBV5-5 and TRBJ2-3; 12 bases fit TRBD2. CDR1 and CDR2 from the germline V gene are SGHKS and YYEKEE (reference sequence). V gave up 4 bases and J gave up 5 bases; unmatched junction bases: 8. This CDR3 region has 16 residues. In DNA form, the CDR3 reads TGTGCCAGCAGCCTGACTAGCGGGAGACAGGGAGATACGCAGTATTTT. It translates to CASSLTSGRQGDTQYF.

The chain links TRBV19 to TRBJ2-3, with 7 bases identical to TRBD1. CDR1 and CDR2 from the germline V gene are LNHDA and SQIVND (reference sequence). The V and J ends lost 5 bases and 2 bases, in that order; junction bases with no gene match: 10. CDR3 length: 16 amino acids. CDR3 bases: TGTGCCAGTAGTTCAAGACAGGGAGTAGCCACAGATACGCAGTATTTT. It specifies CASSSRQGVATDTQYF.

V gene TRBV2 combines with J gene TRBJ1-1; the D is unclear. CDR3 length equals 13 residues. Trimming cost V 0 bases and J 4 bases, with 6 bases left between them. CDR1 is SNHLY and CDR2 is FYNNEI in the germline V gene. The CDR3 loop is CASSEAAGTEAFF. CDR3 DNA: TGTGCCAGCAGTGAAGCGGCGGGCACTGAAGCTTTCTTT. The entire variable domain, with the rest obtained from reference TRBV2 and TRBJ1-1, is as follows: EPEVTQTPSHQVTQMGQEVILRCVPISNHLYFYWYRQILGQKVEFLVSFYNNEISEKSEIFDDQFSVERPDGSNFTLKIRSTKLEDSAMYFCASSEAAGTEAFFGQGTRLTVV.

The chain uses TRBV2 and TRBJ1-6; D remains unclear. The CDR3 length is 15 residues. Trimming left V 6 bases short and J 4 bases short, with 13 bases between. Germline values: CDR1 SNHLY, CDR2 FYNNEI. The CDR3 DNA follows: TGTGCCAGCAGACATCCCAACGATTATAATTCACCCCTCCACTTT. This sequence encodes CASRHPNDYNSPLHF.

The V and J genes are TRBV25-1 and TRBJ1-6; the match to TRBD1 covers 9 bases. The germline V gene encodes CDR1 MGHDK and CDR2 SYGVNS. The V segment lost 6 bases and the J segment 16 bases; nucleotides outside the gene matches: 10. The CDR3 has 13 amino acids. For the CDR3, the DNA is TGTGCCAGCAGAACAGGGGGCGCAAAGAAGCTCCACTTT. Translation gives CASRTGGAKKLHF.

The chain joins TRBV9 to TRBJ2-3, with D perhaps matching TRBD2 (6 bases). This CDR3 is built from 14 residues. Trimming pared 0 bases from V and 5 bases from J, leaving 10 bases between. Germline V gives CDR1 SGDLS, CDR2 YYNGEE. The CDR3 protein is CASSVAGEGDTQYF. The CDR3 nucleotides are TGTGCCAGCAGCGTAGCGGGAGAGGGAGATACGCAGTATTTT. Using reference TRBV9 and TRBJ2-3 for the parts outside the CDR3, the full variable domain is DSGVTQTPKHLITATGQRVTLRCSPRSGDLSVYWYQQSLDQGLQFLIQYYNGEERAKGNILERFSAQQFPDLHSELNLSSLELGDSALYFCASSVAGEGDTQYFGPGTRLTVL.

The chain uses TRBV7-9 and TRBJ2-1; 7 bases are a match to TRBD2. V dropped 4 bases and J dropped 9; count of bases not matched to a gene: 12. Germline-derived CDR1 and CDR2 are SEHNR and FQNEAQ (reference sequence). This CDR3 spans 15 amino acids. As DNA, the CDR3 is TGTGCCAGCAGCTCCCTCGGGGAGGGAGAAGGTGAGCAGTTCTTC. Translating it yields CASSSLGEGEGEQFF.

The chain combines TRBV5-1 with TRBJ2-1, with 11 bases lining up with TRBD2. The germline V gene has CDR1 SGHRS and CDR2 YFSETQ. The J segment lost 8 bases and the V segment lost 7 bases, leaving 14 bases of the junction unmatched. The CDR3 totals 16 residues. CDR3: CASRTGTSGLVDEQFF. CDR3 DNA sequence: TGCGCCAGCCGAACCGGGACTAGCGGTCTTGTCGATGAGCAGTTCTTC.

This chain connects TRBV7-3 to TRBJ2-7, with 10 bases fitting TRBD1. CDR3 length: 13 amino acids. Germline CDR1 is SGHTA and CDR2 is FQGTGA. V shed 4 bases and J 5 bases; nucleotides not matched to a gene: 2. The CDR3 protein is CASSSGTGDEQYF. As DNA, the CDR3 is TGTGCCAGCAGCTCCGGGACAGGGGACGAGCAGTACTTC. Drawing the rest from reference TRBV7-3 and TRBJ2-7, the complete variable domain is GAGVSQTPSNKVTEKGKYVELRCDPISGHTALYWYRQSLGQGPEFLIYFQGTGAADDSGLPNDRFFAVRPEGSVSTLKIQRTERGDSAVYLCASSSGTGDEQYFGPGTRLTVT.

The rearrangement links TRBV6-1 to TRBJ2-1; 8 bases agree with TRBD1. Germline lookup yields CDR1 MNHNS and CDR2 SASEGT. The V segment lost 2 bases and the J segment 1 base; nucleotides outside the gene matches: 1. The CDR3 is made up of 15 amino acids. This chain's CDR3 is CASSETGGSYNEQFF. CDR3 DNA: TGTGCCAGCAGTGAAACAGGGGGGTCCTACAATGAGCAGTTCTTC.

The V gene is TRBV6-1, the J gene TRBJ1-5; possible D gene TRBD1, 6 bases. Trimming cost V 2 bases and J 3 bases, with 8 bases left between them. CDR3 length: 14 residues. Germline assignment: CDR1 MNHNS and CDR2 SASEGT. DNA for the CDR3: TGTGCCAGCAGTGAAACAGGGAACAATCAGCCCCAGCATTTT. Its protein is CASSETGNNQPQHF.

The chain's CDR3 is CASSPGGVSNYEQYF. DNA of the CDR3: TGTGCCAGCAGCCCCGGTGGTGTTTCGAACTACGAGCAGTACTTC. V gene TRBV6-5 combines with J gene TRBJ2-7; D is uncertain. V lost 6 bases, J lost 3 bases, and 18 bases lay in between. Germline assignment: CDR1 MNHEY and CDR2 SVGAGI. The CDR3 is 15 residues long.

The V gene is TRBV19, the J gene TRBJ1-5; tentative D call: TRBD1 (5 bases). Trimming removed 2 bases at V and 0 bases at J, with 17 bases between. CDR3 length: 18 amino acids. CDR1 and CDR2 from the germline V gene are LNHDA and SQIVND (reference sequence). This CDR3 reads CASSIQGSISYSNQPQHF. The DNA for the CDR3 is TGTGCCAGTAGTATACAGGGCAGTATCTCTTATAGCAATCAGCCCCAGCATTTT. Supplemented by reference TRBV19 and TRBJ1-5, the full variable domain reads DGGITQSPKYLFRKEGQNVTLSCEQNLNHDAMYWYRQDPGQGLRLIYYSQIVNDFQKGDIAEGYSVSREKKESFPLTVTSAQKNPTAFYLCASSIQGSISYSNQPQHFGDGTRLSIL.

V gene TRBV21-1 combines with J gene TRBJ2-1. TRBV21-1 is a listed pseudogene. CDR3 length equals 15 residues. The CDR3 reads CASSNERGAYNEQFF. CDR3 coding DNA: TGTGCCAGCAGCAATGAGAGGGGGGCCTACAATGAGCAGTTCTTC.

This clone turned up a few times. DNA of the CDR3: TGTGCCAGCGGATTGGGACCTCGGAACACCGGGGAGCTGTTTTTT. It translates to CASGLGPRNTGELFF. This rearrangement joins TRBV6-1 to TRBJ2-2, with D perhaps matching TRBD1 or TRBD2 (5 bases each). The length of the CDR3 is 15 residues. Germline assignment: CDR1 MNHNS and CDR2 SASEGT. V was cut by 8 bases and J by 1 base, with 14 bases left in between.

In nucleotides, the CDR3 is TGCGCCAGCAGCCAAGCCCGGCCAGCGGGAGGGCCCGGTGAGCAGTTCTTC. Its translation: CASSQARPAGGPGEQFF. The J gene is TRBJ2-1, the V gene TRBV4-1; 10 bases map to TRBD2. V lost 1 base to trimming and J lost 9 bases; unmatched junction nucleotides: 12. Germline V gene sequence: CDR1 MGHRA, CDR2 YSYEKL. The length of the CDR3 is 17 residues.

This chain connects TRBV27 to TRBJ1-1; no reliable D call. V was trimmed by 8 bases and J by 11 bases, leaving 21 bases between them. The CDR3 sequence is 13 residues long. Germline V gene sequence: CDR1 MNHEY, CDR2 SMNVEV (reference sequence). The CDR3 is CASSRTQSGEAFF. The CDR3 DNA follows: TGTGCCAGCTCCCGTACCCAGAGTGGGGAGGCTTTCTTT.

The rearrangement uses TRBV28 and TRBJ2-2; D could derive from TRBD1 or TRBD2 (6 bases each). The germline V gene encodes CDR1 MDHEN and CDR2 SYDVKM. V lost 3 bases to trimming and J lost 4 bases, with 12 bases between them. This CDR3 has 15 amino acids. CDR3: CASSLGGSSTGELFF. CDR3 DNA: TGTGCCAGCAGTTTGGGGGGCTCGAGCACCGGGGAGCTGTTTTTT.

The chain links TRBV7-2 to TRBJ2-7; 9 bases line up with TRBD1. The CDR3 length is 16 residues. From germline, CDR1 is SGHTA and CDR2 FQGNSA. With V trimmed by 0 bases and J by 0 bases, 3 bases remained unmatched. The CDR3 bases are TGTGCCAGCAGCTTAGCAGGACAGGGGAGCTCCTACGAGCAGTACTTC. Protein: CASSLAGQGSSYEQYF. The full variable domain, in which reference TRBV7-2 and TRBJ2-7 provide the parts outside the CDR3, is GAGVSQSPSNKVTEKGKDVELRCDPISGHTALYWYRQSLGQGLEFLIYFQGNSAPDKSGLPSDRFSAERTGGSVSTLTIQRTQQEDSAVYLCASSLAGQGSSYEQYFGPGTRLTVT.